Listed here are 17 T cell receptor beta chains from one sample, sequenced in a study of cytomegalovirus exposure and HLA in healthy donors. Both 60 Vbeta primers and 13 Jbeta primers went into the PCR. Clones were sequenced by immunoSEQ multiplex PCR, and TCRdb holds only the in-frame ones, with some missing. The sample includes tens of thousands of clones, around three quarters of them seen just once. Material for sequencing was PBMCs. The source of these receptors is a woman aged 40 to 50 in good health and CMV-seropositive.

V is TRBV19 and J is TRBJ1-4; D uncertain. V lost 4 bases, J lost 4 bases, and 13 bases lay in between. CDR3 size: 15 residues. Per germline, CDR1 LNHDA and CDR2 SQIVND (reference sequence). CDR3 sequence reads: CASSTRQSLNEKLFF. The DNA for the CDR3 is TGTGCCAGTAGTACTCGCCAGTCCCTTAATGAAAAACTGTTTTTT.

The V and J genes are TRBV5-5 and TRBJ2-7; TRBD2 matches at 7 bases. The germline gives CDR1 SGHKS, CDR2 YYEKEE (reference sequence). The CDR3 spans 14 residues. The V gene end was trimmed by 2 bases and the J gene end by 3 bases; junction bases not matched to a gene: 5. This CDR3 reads CASSLGTTNYEQYF. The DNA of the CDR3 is TGTGCCAGCAGCTTAGGGACTACCAACTACGAGCAGTACTTC. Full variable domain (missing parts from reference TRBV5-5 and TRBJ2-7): DAGVTQSPTHLIKTRGQQVTLRCSPISGHKSVSWYQQVLGQGPQFIFQYYEKEERGRGNFPDRFSARQFPNYSSELNVNALLLGDSALYLCASSLGTTNYEQYFGPGTRLTVT.

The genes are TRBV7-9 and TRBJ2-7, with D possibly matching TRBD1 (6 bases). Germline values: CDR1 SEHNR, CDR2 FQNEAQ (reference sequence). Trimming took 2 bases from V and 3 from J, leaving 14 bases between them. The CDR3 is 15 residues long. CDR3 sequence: CASSLTIQGHYEQYF. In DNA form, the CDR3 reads TGTGCCAGCAGCTTAACGATACAGGGTCACTACGAGCAGTACTTC.

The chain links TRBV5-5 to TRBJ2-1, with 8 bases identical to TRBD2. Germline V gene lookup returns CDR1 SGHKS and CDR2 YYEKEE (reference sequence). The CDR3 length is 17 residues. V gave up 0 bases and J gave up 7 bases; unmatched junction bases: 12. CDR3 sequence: CASSLVGGGFSGNEQFF. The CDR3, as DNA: TGTGCCAGCAGCTTGGTGGGCGGGGGGTTTTCAGGGAATGAGCAGTTCTTC. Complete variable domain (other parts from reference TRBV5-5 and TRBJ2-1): DAGVTQSPTHLIKTRGQQVTLRCSPISGHKSVSWYQQVLGQGPQFIFQYYEKEERGRGNFPDRFSARQFPNYSSELNVNALLLGDSALYLCASSLVGGGFSGNEQFFGPGTRLTVL.

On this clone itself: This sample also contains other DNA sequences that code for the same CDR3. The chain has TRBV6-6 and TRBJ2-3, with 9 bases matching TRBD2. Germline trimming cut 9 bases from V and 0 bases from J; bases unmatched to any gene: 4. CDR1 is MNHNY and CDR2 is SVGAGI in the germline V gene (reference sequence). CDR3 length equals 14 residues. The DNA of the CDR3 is TGTGCCAGTAGCGGGAGACAAAGCACAGATACGCAGTATTTT. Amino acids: CASSGRQSTDTQYF.

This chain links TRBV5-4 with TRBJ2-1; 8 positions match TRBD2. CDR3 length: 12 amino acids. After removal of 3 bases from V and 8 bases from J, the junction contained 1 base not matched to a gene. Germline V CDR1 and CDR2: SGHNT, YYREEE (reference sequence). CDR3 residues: CASSWGLDEQFF. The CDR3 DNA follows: TGTGCCAGCAGCTGGGGACTAGATGAGCAGTTCTTC.

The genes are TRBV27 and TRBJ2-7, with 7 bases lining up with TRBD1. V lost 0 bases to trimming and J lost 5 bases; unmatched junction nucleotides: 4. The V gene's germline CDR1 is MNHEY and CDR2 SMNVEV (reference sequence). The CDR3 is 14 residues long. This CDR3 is CASSLSGGYNEQYF. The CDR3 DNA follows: TGTGCCAGCAGTTTATCAGGGGGCTATAACGAGCAGTACTTC.

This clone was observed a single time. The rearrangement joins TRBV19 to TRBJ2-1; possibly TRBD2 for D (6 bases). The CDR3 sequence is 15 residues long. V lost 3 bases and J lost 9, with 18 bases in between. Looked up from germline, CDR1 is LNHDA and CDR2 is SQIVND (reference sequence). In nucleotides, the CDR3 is TGTGCCAGTAGTATTTATTCGCGGGGCAGGAGTGAGCAGTTCTTC. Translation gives CASSIYSRGRSEQFF.

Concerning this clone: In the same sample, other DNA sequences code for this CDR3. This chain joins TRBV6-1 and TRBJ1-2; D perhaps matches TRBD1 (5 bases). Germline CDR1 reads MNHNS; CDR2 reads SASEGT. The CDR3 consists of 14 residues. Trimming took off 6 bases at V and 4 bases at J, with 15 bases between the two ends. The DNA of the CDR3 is TGTGCCAGCAGCGGGACGGGGGAGGGCTATGGCTACACCTTC. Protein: CASSGTGEGYGYTF.

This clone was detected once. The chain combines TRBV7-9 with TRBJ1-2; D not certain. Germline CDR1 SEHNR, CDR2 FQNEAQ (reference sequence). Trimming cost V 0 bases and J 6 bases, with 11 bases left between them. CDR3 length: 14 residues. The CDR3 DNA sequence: TGTGCCAGCAGCTTAGCAGCAATCGGGGATGGCTACACCTTC. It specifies CASSLAAIGDGYTF.

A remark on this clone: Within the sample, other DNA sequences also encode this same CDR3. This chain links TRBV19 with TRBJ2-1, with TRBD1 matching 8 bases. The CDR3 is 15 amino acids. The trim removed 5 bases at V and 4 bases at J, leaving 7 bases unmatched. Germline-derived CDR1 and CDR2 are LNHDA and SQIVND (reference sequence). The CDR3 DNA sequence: TGTGCCAGTAGTCCACGGACAGGGTCATACAATGAGCAGTTCTTC. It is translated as CASSPRTGSYNEQFF.

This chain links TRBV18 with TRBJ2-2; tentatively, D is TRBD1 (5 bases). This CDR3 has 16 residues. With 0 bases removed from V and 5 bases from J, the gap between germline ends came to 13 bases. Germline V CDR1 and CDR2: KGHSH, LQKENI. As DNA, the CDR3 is TGTGCCAGCTCACCACCGGGTGGACATGAAACCGGGGAGCTGTTTTTT. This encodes CASSPPGGHETGELFF.

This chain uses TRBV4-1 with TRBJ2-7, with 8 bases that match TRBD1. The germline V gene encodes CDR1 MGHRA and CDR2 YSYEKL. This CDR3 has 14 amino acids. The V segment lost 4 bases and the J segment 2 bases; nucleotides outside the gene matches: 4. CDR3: CASSLKQGAYEQYF. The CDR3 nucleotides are TGCGCCAGCAGCCTAAAACAGGGGGCCTACGAGCAGTACTTC.

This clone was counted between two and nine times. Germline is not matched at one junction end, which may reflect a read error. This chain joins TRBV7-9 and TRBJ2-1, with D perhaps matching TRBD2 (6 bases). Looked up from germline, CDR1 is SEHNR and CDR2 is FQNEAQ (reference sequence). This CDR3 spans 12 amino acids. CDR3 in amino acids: CSSSLDGGEQFF. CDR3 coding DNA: TGTTCCAGCAGCTTAGACGGAGGGGAGCAGTTCTTC.

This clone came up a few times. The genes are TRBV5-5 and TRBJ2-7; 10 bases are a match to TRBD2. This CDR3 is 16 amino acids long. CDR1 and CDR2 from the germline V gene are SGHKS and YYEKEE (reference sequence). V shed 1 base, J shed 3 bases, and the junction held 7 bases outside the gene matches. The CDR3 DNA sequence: TGTGCCAGCAGCTTGTCGCTAGCGGGGGACCTCTACGAGCAGTACTTC. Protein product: CASSLSLAGDLYEQYF.

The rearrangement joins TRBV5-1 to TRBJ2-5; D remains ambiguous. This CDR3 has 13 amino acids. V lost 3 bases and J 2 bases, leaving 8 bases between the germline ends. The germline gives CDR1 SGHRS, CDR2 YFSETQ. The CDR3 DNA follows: TGCGCCAGCAGCTATAGCAGTCAAGAGACCCAGTACTTC. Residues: CASSYSSQETQYF. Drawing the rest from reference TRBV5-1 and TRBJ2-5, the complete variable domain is KAGVTQTPRYLIKTRGQQVTLSCSPISGHRSVSWYQQTPGQGLQFLFEYFSETQRNKGNFPGRFSGRQFSNSRSEMNVSTLELGDSALYLCASSYSSQETQYFGPGTRLLVL.

CDR3 amino acids: CASSQGQGDSPLHF. The CDR3, as DNA: TGCGCCAGCAGCCAGGGACAGGGCGATTCACCCCTCCACTTT. The chain carries TRBV4-1 and TRBJ1-6; the match to TRBD1 covers 9 bases. This CDR3 is built from 14 residues. The V and J ends lost 3 bases and 8 bases, in that order; junction bases with no gene match: 2. Germline loops: CDR1 MGHRA, CDR2 YSYEKL.